Listed below are T cell receptor beta chains from one sample, sequenced in a study of PD-1 blockade in mismatch repair-deficient tumors. The method was immunoSEQ multiplex PCR; TCRdb's version includes in-frame clones alone and lacks a portion of them. In the table there are about 100,000 clones, 82% of which are singletons. The specimen was peripheral blood, collected roughly 35 weeks after starting pembrolizumab. The receptors stem from an adult with mismatch repair-deficient cancer. CDR3s include the opening cysteine and the closing phenylalanine or tryptophan. The order of the fields is CDR3 length, clone size, J gene, D gene, V gene, CDR3 protein, CDR3 DNA. D genes are given only for firm matches. Size is omitted from some rows. Given values are once, few, many or a class for expanded clones.

len: 14; abundance: medium-sized; j_gene: TRBJ2-7; d_gene: -; v_gene: TRBV10-3; CDR3aa: CAISDPRTSYEQYF; CDR3nt: TGTGCCATCAGTGATCCGCGCACCTCCTACGAGCAGTACTTC
len: 15; abundance: -; j_gene: TRBJ1-5; d_gene: TRBD1; v_gene: TRBV6-6; CDR3aa: CASRPTGGSNQPQHF; CDR3nt: TGTGCCAGCAGGCCGACAGGGGGAAGCAATCAGCCCCAGCATTTT
len: 12; abundance: -; j_gene: TRBJ1-2; d_gene: -; v_gene: TRBV30; CDR3aa: CAWSVGGEGYTF; CDR3nt: TGTGCCTGGAGTGTCGGCGGGGAGGGCTACACCTTC
len: 13; abundance: -; j_gene: TRBJ2-7; d_gene: -; v_gene: TRBV30; CDR3aa: CAWSSGTPNEQYF; CDR3nt: TGTGCCTGGAGTTCCGGGACCCCCAACGAGCAGTACTTC
len: 14; abundance: -; j_gene: TRBJ2-7; d_gene: -; v_gene: TRBV19; CDR3aa: CASSIKGPNYEQYF; CDR3nt: TGTGCCAGTAGTATCAAGGGCCCCAACTACGAGCAGTACTTC
len: 13; abundance: few; j_gene: TRBJ2-7; d_gene: TRBD2; v_gene: TRBV19; CDR3aa: CASSSGLAYEQYF; CDR3nt: TGTGCCAGTAGTAGTGGACTAGCCTACGAGCAGTACTTC
len: 15; abundance: -; j_gene: TRBJ2-1; d_gene: TRBD2; v_gene: TRBV7-9; CDR3aa: CASSLGLAVYNEQFF; CDR3nt: TGTGCCAGCAGCCTCGGACTAGCGGTCTACAATGAGCAGTTCTTC
len: 14; abundance: -; j_gene: TRBJ1-4; d_gene: -; v_gene: TRBV18; CDR3aa: CASSLDHEREKLFF; CDR3nt: TGTGCCAGCTCATTAGACCACGAACGAGAAAAACTGTTTTTT
len: 11; abundance: few; j_gene: TRBJ1-3; d_gene: -; v_gene: TRBV7-8; CDR3aa: CASSLTNTIYF; CDR3nt: TGTGCCAGCAGCTTAACGAACACCATATATTTT
len: 14; abundance: few; j_gene: TRBJ2-7; d_gene: TRBD1; v_gene: TRBV13; CDR3aa: CASSQRTGAYEQYF; CDR3nt: TGTGCCAGCAGCCAACGGACAGGAGCCTACGAGCAGTACTTC
len: 13; abundance: -; j_gene: TRBJ2-1; d_gene: TRBD2; v_gene: TRBV11-2; CDR3aa: CASSTSGYNEQFF; CDR3nt: TGTGCCAGCTCGACTAGCGGATACAATGAGCAGTTCTTC
len: 13; abundance: once; j_gene: TRBJ2-3; d_gene: -; v_gene: TRBV6-5; CDR3aa: CASSRDYRDTQYF; CDR3nt: TGTGCCAGCAGCCGCGACTATCGGGATACGCAGTATTTT
len: 14; abundance: medium-sized; j_gene: TRBJ2-2; d_gene: -; v_gene: TRBV30; CDR3aa: CAWRRDSSTGELFF; CDR3nt: TGTGCCTGGAGGCGGGACTCCTCCACCGGGGAGCTGTTTTTT
len: 16; abundance: -; j_gene: TRBJ2-5; d_gene: TRBD1; v_gene: TRBV11-2; CDR3aa: CASSPPDRDSGETQYF; CDR3nt: TGTGCCAGCAGCCCCCCTGACAGGGATAGTGGAGAGACCCAGTACTTC
len: 16; abundance: -; j_gene: TRBJ2-3; d_gene: TRBD2; v_gene: TRBV27; CDR3aa: CASTSRTSRPTDTQYF; CDR3nt: TGTGCCAGCACCTCCCGGACTAGCAGACCCACAGATACGCAGTATTTT
len: 14; abundance: -; j_gene: TRBJ2-7; d_gene: -; v_gene: TRBV7-2; CDR3aa: CASSPGAVNYEQYF; CDR3nt: TGTGCCAGCAGCCCCGGGGCTGTGAACTACGAGCAGTACTTC
len: 14; abundance: -; j_gene: TRBJ1-5; d_gene: -; v_gene: TRBV29-1; CDR3aa: CSVVLGGNNQPQHF; CDR3nt: TGCAGCGTTGTCTTGGGAGGGAACAATCAGCCCCAGCATTTT